The sequence of this TCR beta chain was determined in a study of patients and donors after allogeneic stem cell transplantation (dated by TCRdb to 2018 to 2021). The library was obtained by RT-PCR. The sequencing machine was a NextSeq 550. The public reads were quality trimmed at Q25 with fastp and then assembled into clones with MiXCR by TCRdb, keeping productive beta chains. All rows with the same CDR3 protein become a single entry with the most common DNA and genes. A total of about 230,000 distinct CDR3 sequences appear in this sample, 13% to 15% of them only once. The ten most abundant clones make up around 10% of the sample. The junction carries 16 bases between V and J, which are trimmed by 3 bases and 4 bases respectively. The CDR3 runs 16 residues from the cysteine to the phenylalanine. Only the CDR3 DNA is retained, 48 bases long and in frame from the first base. Via the germline V gene, CDR1 is SGHRS and CDR2 YFSETQ.

This clonotype turned up a few times. Which antigen it targets is not known. No per-base quality is available; no much larger clone lies one base away. Recombination joined TRBV5-1 with TRBJ2-2; the D segment could be TRBD1, given 6 matching bases. The receptor comes from a human donor who was either an allogeneic HSCT recipient or a stem cell or donor lymphocyte infusion donor (not recorded which). It is not recorded whose cells these are; they may come from a transplant donor. The sample was blood, either unsorted or a sorted T cell fraction (not recorded which). The DNA sequence reads TGCGCCAGCAGCTCAAAAACAGGGATGGGCACCGGGGAGCTGTTTTTT. The encoded protein is CASSSKTGMGTGELFF.